These 12 T cell receptor beta chains were sequenced from one sample in a study of CD8 T cells in Susac syndrome. With random hexamers, roughly 0.5 to 1 ug RNA was reverse transcribed. TCRdb used MiXCR to reprocess the immunoSEQ multiplex PCR reads, holding one entry per CDR3 protein. The sample holds about 140,000 distinct CDR3 sequences, around 95% seen once. The sample was CD8+ T cells from PBMCs. All receptors come from a human donor with Susac syndrome.

The chain joins TRBV11-2 to TRBJ2-5; D gene uncertain. Germline CDR1 reads SGHAT; CDR2 reads FQNNGV. Trimming stripped 7 bases from V and 5 bases from J, with 11 bases between. CDR3 length equals 12 residues. CDR3 DNA sequence: TGTGCCAGCACCTTTTATGGGGAGACCCAGTACTTC. Translation gives CASTFYGETQYF.

The chain combines TRBV15 with TRBJ2-1; 7 bases are a match to TRBD2. This CDR3 has 20 amino acids. CDR1 LNHNV and CDR2 YYDKDF come from the germline V gene (reference sequence). V shed 3 bases, J shed 0 bases, and the junction held 17 bases outside the gene matches. CDR3 DNA: TGTGCCACCAGCAGTTCTCCCCTCGTAACGGGAGGAAGCTCCTACAATGAGCAGTTCTTC. Amino acids: CATSSSPLVTGGSSYNEQFF.

The V and J genes are TRBV12-3 or TRBV12-4 and TRBJ1-5, with D possibly TRBD1 on 5 matching bases. Deletions cut 2 bases from V and 7 bases from J, with 15 bases between. This CDR3 region has 15 residues. Here the CDR3 reads CASSLLGGEDQPQHF. The CDR3 nucleotides read TGTGCCAGCAGTTTATTGGGGGGTGAGGACCAGCCCCAGCATTTT.

The chain couples TRBV13 to TRBJ2-3; 9 bases agree with TRBD1. V shed 4 bases, J shed 2 bases, and the junction held 7 bases outside the gene matches. The length of the CDR3 is 16 residues. Germline lookup yields CDR1 PRHDT and CDR2 FYEKMQ (reference sequence). The CDR3 bases are TGTGCCAGCAGCTCCGGACAGGGGTTCCCCACAGATACGCAGTATTTT. Amino acid sequence: CASSSGQGFPTDTQYF.

The chain joins TRBV29-1 to TRBJ2-1; TRBD1 aligns across 7 bases. V shed 6 bases and J 5 bases; nucleotides not matched to a gene: 4. Germline V gives CDR1 SQVTM, CDR2 ANQGSEA. CDR3 length: 12 amino acids. The CDR3 here is CSVRQGNNEQFF. The CDR3 DNA follows: TGCAGCGTCAGACAGGGCAACAATGAGCAGTTCTTC.

The chain has TRBV7-8 and TRBJ1-5, with D perhaps matching TRBD1 (5 bases). This CDR3 is 15 amino acids long. With 5 bases removed from V and 5 bases from J, the gap between germline ends came to 16 bases. CDR1 SGHVS and CDR2 FQNEAQ come from the germline V gene. CDR3 amino acids: CASSPPGSGDQPQHF. CDR3 nucleotide sequence: TGTGCCAGCAGCCCACCAGGGTCCGGAGATCAGCCCCAGCATTTT. Variable domain in full (rest from reference TRBV7-8 and TRBJ1-5): GAGVSQSPRYKVAKRGQDVALRCDPISGHVSLFWYQQALGQGPEFLTYFQNEAQLDKSGLPSDRFFAERPEGSVSTLKIQRTQQEDSAVYLCASSPPGSGDQPQHFGDGTRLSIL.

The V gene is TRBV14, the J gene TRBJ2-7, with 8 positions matching TRBD1. There are 15 residues in the CDR3. Germline CDR1 and CDR2: SGHDN and FVKESK. After removal of 3 bases from V and 1 base from J, the junction contained 5 bases not matched to a gene. CDR3 loop: CASSHLTGASYEQYF. The DNA for the CDR3 is TGTGCCAGCAGCCACCTGACAGGGGCGTCCTACGAGCAGTACTTC.

The rearrangement joins TRBV29-1 to TRBJ1-5, with D unresolved. CDR1 is SQVTM and CDR2 is ANQGSEA in the germline V gene. This CDR3 is built from 13 residues. Here the CDR3 reads CHRPPRRNQPQHF. The CDR3 DNA sequence: TGCCATCGACCGCCTCGGAGGAATCAGCCCCAGCATTTT.

The CDR3 nucleotides are TGCAGCGTTGTTGCAGGGTCGGATACGCAGTATTTT. Translating it yields CSVVAGSDTQYF. The chain has TRBV29-1 and TRBJ2-3; perhaps TRBD1 as D (5 bases). The V end lost 4 bases, the J end lost 6 bases, and 11 bases lay between the germline ends. CDR1 SQVTM and CDR2 ANQGSEA come from the germline V gene. The CDR3 is 12 residues long.

V and J are TRBV12-3 or TRBV12-4 and TRBJ2-1, with 7 nucleotides matching TRBD2. Trimming cost V 5 bases and J 7 bases; bases outside gene matches: 14. The CDR3 consists of 16 residues. The CDR3 bases are TGTGCCAGCAGTCCTTCGGGAGCGGGAATAAGGAATGAGCAGTTCTTC. Amino acids: CASSPSGAGIRNEQFF.

The count of this clonotype is one. The J gene is TRBJ2-2, the V gene TRBV4-2, with TRBD2 identical over 11 bases. CDR1 is LGHNA and CDR2 is YNFKEQ in the germline V gene. CDR3 length equals 18 residues. V gave up 1 base and J gave up 2 bases; unmatched junction bases: 6. Written as DNA, the CDR3 is TGTGCCAGCAGCCAAGCAAGGCTAGCGGGAGGAAACACCGGGGAGCTGTTTTTT. Its protein is CASSQARLAGGNTGELFF.

This chain connects TRBV29-1 to TRBJ1-2, with D perhaps matching TRBD1 (5 bases). Germline values: CDR1 SQVTM, CDR2 ANQGSEA. Trimming cost V 4 bases and J 0 bases, with 12 bases left between them. The CDR3 is made up of 14 amino acids. DNA for the CDR3: TGCAGCGTTGTTAGGGGCGAAGCTAACTATGGCTACACCTTC. Encoded protein: CSVVRGEANYGYTF.